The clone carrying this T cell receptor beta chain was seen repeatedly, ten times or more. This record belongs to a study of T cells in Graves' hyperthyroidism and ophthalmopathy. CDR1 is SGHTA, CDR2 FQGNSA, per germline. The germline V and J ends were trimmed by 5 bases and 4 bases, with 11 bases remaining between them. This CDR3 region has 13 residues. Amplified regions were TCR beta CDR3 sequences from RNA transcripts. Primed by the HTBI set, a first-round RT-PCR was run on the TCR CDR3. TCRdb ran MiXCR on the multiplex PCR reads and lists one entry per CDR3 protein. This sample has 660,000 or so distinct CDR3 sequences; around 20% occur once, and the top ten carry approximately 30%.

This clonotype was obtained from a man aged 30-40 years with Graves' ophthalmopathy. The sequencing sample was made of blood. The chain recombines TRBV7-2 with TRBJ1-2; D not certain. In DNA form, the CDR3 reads TGTGCCAGCAGCCGACTGAGCACCTATGGCTACACCTTC. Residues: CASSRLSTYGYTF.